Sequencing of this T cell receptor (beta chain) was carried out in a study of T cell repertoires in aging, cancer and after chemotherapy. The study's findings and limits: Loss of evenness, beyond lost richness, contributed to age-related TCR diversity decline in cancer patients.

A mixed TRB-A/B primer pool amplified rearranged TRB by multiplex touch-down PCR. TCRdb re-called the multiplex PCR reads with MiXCR, one entry per CDR3 protein. The data hold over 9,000 distinct CDR3 sequences, with around 38% observed a single time. Amplification of TCR beta used genomic DNA extracted from peripheral blood. Comments on this clonotype: Its matching antigen is unknown.

The sequencing sample was made of blood. This sequence originates from a human donor in good health.

The CDR3, as DNA: TGTGCCAGCAGTCCCCGGGACAGGCTGCAGTACTTC. Residues: CASSPRDRLQYF. J is TRBJ2-7 and V is TRBV6-5; 8 bases fit TRBD1. The length of the CDR3 is 12 residues. Germline V CDR1 and CDR2: MNHEY, SVGAGI. V gave up 5 bases and J gave up 9 bases; unmatched junction bases: 6.